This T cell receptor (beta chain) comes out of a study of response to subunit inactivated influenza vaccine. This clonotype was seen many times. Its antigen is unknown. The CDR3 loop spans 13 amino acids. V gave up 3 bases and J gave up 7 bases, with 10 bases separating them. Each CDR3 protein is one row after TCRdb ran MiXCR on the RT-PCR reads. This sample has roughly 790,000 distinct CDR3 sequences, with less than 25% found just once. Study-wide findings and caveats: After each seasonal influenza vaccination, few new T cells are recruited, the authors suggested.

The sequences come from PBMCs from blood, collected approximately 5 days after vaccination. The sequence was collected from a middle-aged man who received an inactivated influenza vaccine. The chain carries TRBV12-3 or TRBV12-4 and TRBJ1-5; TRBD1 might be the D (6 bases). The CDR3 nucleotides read TGTGCCAGCAGTTTGGGGGGGCAACAGCCCCAGCATTTT. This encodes CASSLGGQQPQHF.